These 3 T cell receptor beta chains were all obtained from the same sample, sequenced in a study of T cells in Graves' hyperthyroidism and ophthalmopathy. It was RNA transcripts that yielded the amplified TCR beta CDR3 regions. TCR CDR3 underwent first-round RT-PCR with the HTBI primer set. TCRdb used MiXCR to reprocess the multiplex PCR reads, holding one entry per CDR3 protein. The sample lists fewer than 500,000 distinct CDR3 sequences, roughly 15% occurring once. The sequencing input was blood. The receptors were gathered from a man aged 18 to 35 with Graves' ophthalmopathy.

The sample holds many counts of this clonotype. The gene calls are TRBV28 and TRBJ1-2; 10 nucleotides agree with TRBD1. The germline CDR1 and CDR2 sequences are MDHEN and SYDVKM. CDR3 length: 15 amino acids. V gave up 8 bases and J gave up 4 bases; unmatched junction bases: 10. The CDR3 nucleotides read TGTGCCAGCGGAAATGACAGGGGGCTCCTCTATGGCTACACCTTC. Translation gives CASGNDRGLLYGYTF.

J is TRBJ1-1 and V is TRBV5-8; 8 bases line up with TRBD1. The CDR3 consists of 13 residues. Germline V CDR1 and CDR2: SGHTS, YDEGEE. J was trimmed by 6 bases and V by 0 bases; bases with no gene match: 1. CDR3 amino acids: CASSLDRGAEAFF. The CDR3 nucleotides are TGTGCCAGCAGCTTGGACAGGGGGGCTGAAGCTTTCTTT. Full variable domain (missing parts from reference TRBV5-8 and TRBJ1-1): EAGVTQSPTHLIKTRGQQATLRCSPISGHTSVYWYQQALGLGLQFLLWYDEGEERNRGNFPPRFSGRQFPNYSSELNVNALELEDSALYLCASSLDRGAEAFFGQGTRLTVV.

This clonotype was counted ten times or more. A junction boundary mismatches the germline segment, possibly from a read error. This chain links TRBV12-3 or TRBV12-4 with TRBJ1-1, with D hard to call. CDR3 length: 13 amino acids. CDR3 region: CASNLAGRTEAFF. The CDR3 DNA reads as TGTGCCAGCAATTTAGCCGGAAGGACTGAAGCTTTCTTT.